Listed below are T cell receptor beta chains from one sample, sequenced in a study of human T cells and chemical hapten exposure. TCRdb independently ran MiXCR on the 5' RACE reads; one entry per CDR3 protein. The sample lists around 140,000 distinct CDR3 sequences, around 4.4% occurring once. The receptors come from a female donor in good health. Both conserved end residues are part of each CDR3. The D gene is left open where the match is weak. The size field is filled for only some rows; it gives once, few, many or a size class.

clone size	J gene	D gene	V gene	CDR3 DNA	CDR3 protein
many	TRBJ1-5	NA	TRBV20-1	TGCAGTGCTAGAGAGAGAGCCATGTGGAGTAGCAATCAGCCCCAGCATTTT	CSARERAMWSSNQPQHF
many	TRBJ1-4	NA	TRBV10-3	TGTGCCATCAGTGAGTCTCAGGGGAATAATGAAAAACTGTTTTTT	CAISESQGNNEKLFF
many	TRBJ2-7	NA	TRBV29-1	TGCACAGCGGGAGAAGGGGGCGGCGAGCAGTACTTC	CTAGEGGGEQYF
NA	TRBJ1-6	NA	TRBV3-1	TGTGCCAGCAGCCAAGATGGAGCCCTCCACTTT	CASSQDGALHF
many	TRBJ2-5	NA	TRBV19	TGTGCCAGTAGTATGGGCAGAAGGGAGACCCAGTACTTC	CASSMGRRETQYF
few	TRBJ2-3	TRBD2	TRBV5-1	TGCGCCAGCAGCTTGGGAGCGGGGGGCTTCACAGATACGCAGTATTTT	CASSLGAGGFTDTQYF
few	TRBJ2-3	TRBD1	TRBV5-6	TGTGCCAGCAGCTTGGACCGTCCGGGACAGGGAGGGGATACGCAGTATTTT	CASSLDRPGQGGDTQYF
many	TRBJ2-1	TRBD1	TRBV12-3/TRBV12-4	TGTGCCACTTTCCGGGACAGGATCATCAATGAGCAGTTCTTC	CATFRDRIINEQFF
many	TRBJ1-2	NA	TRBV3-1	TGTGCCACGCAGGCCCCCGAGTATGGCTACACCTTC	CATQAPEYGYTF
many	TRBJ1-2	NA	TRBV5-6	TGTGCCAGCAGCTTTTTGGGGGCGCGTTATGGCTACACCTTC	CASSFLGARYGYTF
many	TRBJ2-3	TRBD1	TRBV7-9	TGTGCCAGCAGCCCCCCAAGTAGAGAACACAGGGGTACGCAGTATTTT	CASSPPSREHRGTQYF
many	TRBJ2-7	TRBD1	TRBV5-5	TGTGCCAGCAGCTTGGTCGCGACAGGGTACGAGCAGTACTTC	CASSLVATGYEQYF
few	TRBJ2-3	NA	TRBV29-1	TGCAGCGTTGACGAGGGGGGGGCAGATACGCAGTATTTT	CSVDEGGADTQYF
many	TRBJ2-5	NA	TRBV18	TGTGCCAGCTCACCACCTGGGAAGGAAAAAGAGACCCAGTACTTC	CASSPPGKEKETQYF
NA	TRBJ2-5	NA	TRBV7-5	NA	CISVPEARAPDRQETQYF
many	TRBJ1-5	TRBD1	TRBV6-2/TRBV6-3	TGTGCCAGCAGTTATTCGACAGGGGGCCCTTATAGCAATCAGCCCCAGCATTTT	CASSYSTGGPYSNQPQHF
many	TRBJ1-1	NA	TRBV6-6	TGTGCCAGCAGTTACGGGCAGCTTGAAGCTTTCTTT	CASSYGQLEAFF
NA	TRBJ2-1	TRBD2	TRBV7-2	TGTGCCAGCAGCTTGCACCCCTTAGCGGGGAGCTCCTACAATGAGCAGTTCTTC	CASSLHPLAGSSYNEQFF
NA	TRBJ1-1	NA	TRBV5-4	TGTGCCAGCAGCTTACAGGCCCCAGGTGGCACTGAAGCTTTCTTT	CASSLQAPGGTEAFF
many	TRBJ2-7	TRBD2	TRBV5-1	TGCGCCAGCAGCACCAGACTAGCGGGGACCTACGAGCAGTACTTC	CASSTRLAGTYEQYF
many	TRBJ2-2	NA	TRBV6-2/TRBV6-3	TGTGCCAGCCGGGCCGCCTGGCTTGGCACCGGGGAGCTGTTTTTT	CASRAAWLGTGELFF
few	TRBJ2-7	NA	TRBV12-3/TRBV12-4	TGTGCCAGCAGCAACCACTCCTACGAGCAGTACTTC	CASSNHSYEQYF
many	TRBJ1-2	NA	TRBV2	TGTGCCAGCAGTAAAACCACGGGGACCTATGGCTACACCTTC	CASSKTTGTYGYTF
NA	TRBJ1-4	NA	TRBV10-3	TGTGCCATCAGTGCGGGGGAATCTAATGAAAAACTGTTTTTT	CAISAGESNEKLFF
many	TRBJ2-5	NA	TRBV29-1	TGCAGCGTTGAAAGGGGCAGCCAGGAGACCCAGTACTTC	CSVERGSQETQYF
many	TRBJ2-7	TRBD1	TRBV29-1	TGCAGCGTTAACAGGGGGCTCGGCTACGAGCAGTACTTC	CSVNRGLGYEQYF
many	TRBJ2-1	TRBD2	TRBV12-5	TGTGCTAGTGGTCCCGCGACTAGCGGCGGCAGAGAGCAGTTCTTC	CASGPATSGGREQFF
NA	TRBJ2-6	NA	TRBV2	TGTGCCAGCACTGGGTTCCGTTTTTACTCTGGGGCCAACGTCCTGACTTTC	CASTGFRFYSGANVLTF